Sequencing of this TCR beta chain was carried out in a study of CD8+CD57+ T cells in acquired aplastic anemia. At the level of the study: Researchers reported that healthy donors averaged about 9.8 million reads for CD4+ cells.

It was genomic DNA that served as the template for profiling TCR beta VDJ and CDR3. MiXCR was run by TCRdb on the reads, yielding one entry per CDR3 protein. This table holds some 150,000 distinct CDR3 sequences, 40% to 45% found once. With V trimmed by 1 base and J by 8 bases, 4 bases remained unmatched. The CDR3 has 14 amino acids. Germline CDR1 and CDR2: MGHRA and YSYEKL. This clonotype was seen many times. The sequence derives from a human donor in good health, serving as a control. The rearrangement uses TRBV4-1 and TRBJ2-3, with 9 positions matching TRBD2. Sequencing used sorted CD4+, CD8+, or CD8+CD57+ T cells (not recorded which) from PBMCs. The CDR3 loop reads CASSQVAGAGTQYF. As DNA, the CDR3 is TGCGCCAGCAGCCAAGTAGCGGGGGCGGGTACGCAGTATTTT.